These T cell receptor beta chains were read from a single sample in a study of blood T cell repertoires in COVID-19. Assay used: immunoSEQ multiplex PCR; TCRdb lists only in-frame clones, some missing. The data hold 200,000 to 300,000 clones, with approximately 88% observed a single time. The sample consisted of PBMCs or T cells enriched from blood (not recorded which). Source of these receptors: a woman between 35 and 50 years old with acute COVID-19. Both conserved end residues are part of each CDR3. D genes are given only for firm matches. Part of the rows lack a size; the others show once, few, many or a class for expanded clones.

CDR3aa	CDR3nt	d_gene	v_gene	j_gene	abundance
CATSDSRGPSIGNEQFF	TGTGCCACCAGTGATTCAAGGGGGCCGTCTATCGGGAATGAGCAGTTCTTC	TRBD1	TRBV24-1	TRBJ2-1	NA
CATSDRWTRYNEQFF	TGTGCCACCAGTGATCGTTGGACAAGGTACAATGAGCAGTTCTTC	NA	TRBV24-1	TRBJ2-1	NA
CASSMGQPPHSGYTF	TGTGCCAGTAGTATGGGACAGCCCCCTCACTCTGGCTACACCTTC	TRBD1	TRBV19	TRBJ1-2	few
CASSDQPGLAGIYGDNEQFF	TGTGCCAGCAGTGATCAACCGGGACTAGCGGGAATATATGGTGACAATGAGCAGTTCTTC	TRBD2	TRBV2	TRBJ2-1	NA
CASSNTGGEQYF	TGTGCCAGCAGCAACACAGGGGGCGAGCAGTACTTC	TRBD1	TRBV7-8	TRBJ2-7	NA
CASSNSSGRFNEQFF	TGTGCCAGCAGCAATTCTAGCGGGAGGTTCAATGAGCAGTTCTTC	TRBD2	TRBV5-4	TRBJ2-1	NA
CASSMPDYSGNTIYF	TGTGCCAGCAGCATGCCAGACTACTCTGGAAACACCATATATTTT	NA	TRBV7-9	TRBJ1-3	NA
CASSIVPGGGGYTF	TGTGCCAGTAGTATTGTTCCAGGGGGAGGTGGCTACACCTTC	TRBD1	TRBV19	TRBJ1-2	NA
CASSYGAGVNTEAFF	TGTGCCAGCAGCTATGGTGCAGGGGTGAACACTGAAGCTTTCTTT	NA	TRBV5-5	TRBJ1-1	NA
CASKRGGGGQPQHF	TGTGCCAGCAAAAGGGGGGGAGGAGGTCAGCCCCAGCATTTT	NA	TRBV28	TRBJ1-5	NA